What follows are 19 T cell receptor beta chains derived from one specimen sequenced in a study of spatial heterogeneity in lung cancer (dated 2019 in TCRdb). The library was generated by 5' RACE. This sample was sequenced with a NextSeq 500. TCRdb took the public reads, trimmed them with fastp at Q25, ran MiXCR for clone calling and kept in-frame beta chains. Rows are combined by CDR3 protein, so each entry shows the most common genes and DNA. The sample yields tens of thousands of distinct CDR3 sequences; 7.5% to 9% were counted once. Around 15% of the sample rests with the top ten. What this sample's time point label stands for: sample taken at primary tumor resection. Whole RNA extracted from tumor and nontumor lung tissue, or from cryopreserved PBMC samples, was used for TCR sequencing without cell sorting. This material consisted of PBMCs, taken at surgery. The receptors were sampled from a female donor with early-stage non-small cell lung cancer.

This chain uses TRBV5-1 with TRBJ2-3; 7 bases map to TRBD1. Germline-derived CDR1 and CDR2 are SGHRS and YFSETQ. The CDR3 is 14 residues long. Unmatched junction bases numbered 7, after V lost 5 bases and J lost 4 bases. CDR3 protein: CASRLGGGADTQYF. In DNA form, the CDR3 reads TGCGCCAGCAGGCTAGGGGGCGGCGCAGATACGCAGTATTTT.

This clonotype has ten or more counts. V and J are TRBV5-5 and TRBJ2-3; D not certain. CDR3 size: 16 residues. CDR1 and CDR2 (germline): SGHKS, YYEKEE (reference sequence). V gave up 0 bases and J gave up 0 bases, with 11 bases separating them. CDR3 coding DNA: TGTGCCAGCAGCTTGGAGAGGTTCCCTAGCACAGATACGCAGTATTTT. This translates into CASSLERFPSTDTQYF.

This clonotype was counted only a few times. This chain uses TRBV20-1 with TRBJ1-5, with D hard to call. Trimming cost V 2 bases and J 0 bases, with 5 bases left between them. This CDR3 has 13 residues. In germline, CDR1 is DFQATT, CDR2 SNEGSKA (reference sequence). DNA of the CDR3: TGCAGTGCTAGAAGCCTTAGCAATCAGCCCCAGCATTTT. It translates to CSARSLSNQPQHF.

This clonotype was observed a few times. Here the CDR3 DNA reads TGCAGCGTTGCGGAGACAGGGGGTTATCAGCCCCAGCATTTT. Its protein product is CSVAETGGYQPQHF. The chain uses TRBV29-1 and TRBJ1-5, with TRBD1 matching over 9 bases. The V gene's germline CDR1 is SQVTM and CDR2 ANQGSEA. CDR3 length equals 14 residues. The J segment lost 5 bases and the V segment lost 4 bases, leaving 6 bases of the junction unmatched.

The chain employs TRBV12-3 or TRBV12-4 and TRBJ2-3, with a possible D match to TRBD2 (6 bases). This CDR3 is 14 amino acids long. The V gene lost 6 bases and the J gene lost 4 bases, with 14 bases spanning the gap. The CDR3 DNA follows: TGTGCCAGCAGGCTAGCGAGAGGGGCAGATACGCAGTATTTT. It encodes CASRLARGADTQYF.

The CDR3 sequence: CASSLVPGDGGQPQHF. As DNA, the CDR3 is TGTGCCAGCAGCTTAGTTCCCGGGGATGGGGGTCAGCCCCAGCATTTT. The rearrangement joins TRBV7-6 to TRBJ1-5; TRBD1 might be the D (5 bases). The CDR3 extends over 16 amino acids. V gave up 1 base and J gave up 6 bases, with 16 bases separating them. The V gene's germline CDR1 is SGHVS and CDR2 FNYEAQ.

This clonotype occurred many times. CDR3: CASSLTTGSTGELFF. In nucleotides, the CDR3 is TGTGCCAGCAGCTTAACCACAGGGAGCACCGGGGAGCTGTTTTTT. The chain recombines TRBV7-7 with TRBJ2-2; tentative D call: TRBD1 (6 bases). Trimming took 2 bases from V and 4 from J, leaving 11 bases between them. This CDR3 comprises 15 residues. CDR1 is SSHAT, CDR2 FNYEAQ, per germline (reference sequence).

This clonotype has ten or more counts. The V gene is TRBV3-1, the J gene TRBJ2-7; possibly TRBD1 for D (6 bases). This CDR3 region has 15 residues. V lost 5 bases to trimming and J lost 2 bases, with 16 bases between them. CDR1 and CDR2 from the germline V gene are LGHDT and YNNKEL (reference sequence). DNA for the CDR3: TGTGCCAGCAGCGTCCGGGACACCGGGGCCTACGAGCAGTACTTC. This encodes CASSVRDTGAYEQYF.

The table lists this clonotype with many counts. This sequence joins TRBV28 and TRBJ2-2, with unresolved D. CDR1 MDHEN and CDR2 SYDVKM come from the germline V gene. This CDR3 has 13 amino acids. The V gene lost 7 bases and the J gene lost 6 bases, with 12 bases spanning the gap. DNA for the CDR3: TGTGCCAGCACCTCACTCCAGGCCGGGGAGCTGTTTTTT. Protein product: CASTSLQAGELFF.

The gene calls are TRBV2 and TRBJ1-5, with D maybe TRBD1 (6 bases). Germline V CDR1 and CDR2: SNHLY, FYNNEI. The CDR3 sequence is 15 residues long. Trimming stripped 6 bases from V and 0 bases from J, with 12 bases between. In DNA form, the CDR3 reads TGTGCCAGCAGCCCGGACAGCCTTAGCAATCAGCCCCAGCATTTT. Translation: CASSPDSLSNQPQHF. The whole variable domain, filled in from reference TRBV2 and TRBJ1-5, reads EPEVTQTPSHQVTQMGQEVILRCVPISNHLYFYWYRQILGQKVEFLVSFYNNEISEKSEIFDDQFSVERPDGSNFTLKIRSTKLEDSAMYFCASSPDSLSNQPQHFGDGTRLSIL.

This clonotype was counted once. The CDR3 region is CASRPGKGDYGYTF. CDR3 DNA sequence: TGTGCCAGCAGACCAGGGAAGGGAGACTATGGCTACACCTTC. V is TRBV4-2 and J is TRBJ1-2; D might be TRBD1 (5 bases). The CDR3 sequence is 14 residues long. V was pared by 6 bases and J by 3 bases, with 14 bases between. Germline values: CDR1 LGHNA, CDR2 YNFKEQ.

This clonotype was counted between two and nine times. The J gene is TRBJ2-1, the V gene TRBV7-9, with TRBD1 matching over 9 bases. Germline CDR1 is SEHNR and CDR2 is FQNEAQ (reference sequence). The length of the CDR3 is 13 residues. V lost 9 bases and J lost 8; bases outside the gene matches: 8. CDR3 in DNA: TGTGCCAGATCCCCGGACAGGGGCGATGAGCAGTTCTTC. It translates to CARSPDRGDEQFF. Full variable domain (missing parts from reference TRBV7-9 and TRBJ2-1): DTGVSQNPRHKITKRGQNVTFRCDPISEHNRLYWYRQTLGQGPEFLTYFQNEAQLEKSRLLSDRFSAERPKGSFSTLEIQRTEQGDSAMYLCARSPDRGDEQFFGPGTRLTVL.

This clonotype has more than one count but fewer than ten. The chain recombines TRBV3-1 with TRBJ2-3, with D possibly matching TRBD2 (5 bases). The V end was cut by 4 bases, the J end by 5 bases, with 13 bases between. Per the germline V gene, CDR1 is LGHDT and CDR2 is YNNKEL (reference sequence). The CDR3 extends over 14 amino acids. The CDR3 region has the DNA TGTGCCAGCAGCCCCTTGGCGGGTAAAGATACGCAGTATTTT. Translation gives CASSPLAGKDTQYF.

This chain joins TRBV6-1 and TRBJ2-6; the D is unclear. The V end lost 4 bases, the J end lost 12 bases, and 16 bases lay between the germline ends. CDR3 length equals 14 residues. Germline V gene lookup returns CDR1 MNHNS and CDR2 SASEGT. The CDR3: CASSALTALPVLTF. The CDR3 nucleotides are TGTGCCAGCAGTGCCCTTACAGCCCTCCCCGTCCTGACTTTC.

This clonotype came up many times. V and J are TRBV18 and TRBJ2-7, with TRBD1 identical over 7 bases. The length of the CDR3 is 14 residues. V lost 1 base to trimming and J lost 5 bases; unmatched junction nucleotides: 5. Germline V lookup: CDR1 KGHSH, CDR2 LQKENI. The CDR3 nucleotides are TGTGCCAGCTCACCACTCGACAGGGCGGACGAGCAGTACGTC. Its protein product is CASSPLDRADEQYV.

V usage is TRBV20-1 and J usage is TRBJ2-2; possibly TRBD1 for D (5 bases). The CDR3 contains 15 residues. Trimming pared 1 base from V and 3 bases from J, leaving 12 bases between. Per the germline V gene, CDR1 is DFQATT and CDR2 is SNEGSKA (reference sequence). The DNA for the CDR3 is TGCAGTGCTAGAGGGGCAGGGTCGGACACCGGGGAGCTGTTTTTT. This sequence encodes CSARGAGSDTGELFF.

At least ten counts were recorded for this clonotype. The rearrangement links TRBV5-1 to TRBJ1-1; D is unclear. Germline CDR1 and CDR2: SGHRS and YFSETQ. This CDR3 comprises 14 residues. V was pared by 0 bases and J by 4 bases, with 10 bases between. This CDR3 reads CASSLAGSGTEAFF. DNA of the CDR3: TGCGCCAGCAGCTTGGCCGGGTCGGGCACTGAAGCTTTCTTT.

At least ten counts were recorded for this clonotype. The CDR3 coding sequence is TGTGCCAGCAGCCAAGAACGTCAGATTAACACCGGGGAGCTGTTTTTT. This translates into CASSQERQINTGELFF. The chain joins TRBV14 to TRBJ2-2; no firm D call. V lost 0 bases and J 2 bases, leaving 10 bases between the germline ends. The V gene's germline CDR1 is SGHDN and CDR2 FVKESK. The CDR3 has 16 amino acids.

In this sample, this clonotype turned up many times. V and J are TRBV28 and TRBJ2-3; TRBD2 might be the D (6 bases). The length of the CDR3 is 15 residues. V lost 3 bases, J lost 3 bases, and 13 bases lay in between. From germline, CDR1 is MDHEN and CDR2 SYDVKM. CDR3 protein: CASSFALASTDTQYF. The DNA for the CDR3 is TGTGCCAGCAGTTTCGCACTAGCCTCGACAGATACGCAGTATTTT.